The rows below give T cell receptor beta chains drawn from one sample of a study of cytomegalovirus exposure and HLA in healthy donors. TCRdb's table, derived via immunoSEQ multiplex PCR, lists solely in-frame clones and lacks some. The sample consists of 200,000 to 250,000 clones, roughly 80% of them appearing once. Sequenced: PBMCs. These receptors were obtained from a woman under 30 in good health and CMV-seronegative. CDR3s include the opening cysteine and the closing phenylalanine or tryptophan. The order of the fields is J gene, V gene, D gene, clone size, CDR3 DNA, CDR3 protein. The D gene is left open where the match is weak. Some rows mark clone size as missing; the rest say once, few, many or name a class of expanded clone.

J: TRBJ2-7
V: TRBV19
D: TRBD2
size: .
DNA: TGTGCCAGTAGCCCCTGGGGAGGGGCGAGGGAGCAGTACTTC
CDR3: CASSPWGGAREQYF

J: TRBJ1-2
V: TRBV7-6
D: .
size: .
DNA: TGTGCCAGCAGCTGGGCCTCCGGGCCCCGGCGAGACTATGGCTACACCTTC
CDR3: CASSWASGPRRDYGYTF

J: TRBJ1-2
V: TRBV2
D: .
size: .
DNA: TGTGCCAGCAGAGGGCCCCTAAGTCACTATGGCTACACCTTC
CDR3: CASRGPLSHYGYTF

J: TRBJ1-5
V: TRBV29-1
D: .
size: .
DNA: TGCAGCGTTTCGGACCTCAATCAGCCCCAGCATTTT
CDR3: CSVSDLNQPQHF

J: TRBJ2-1
V: TRBV2
D: .
size: .
DNA: TGTGCCAGCAGGGGGGGAGTGGCATACAATGAGCAGTTCTTC
CDR3: CASRGGVAYNEQFF

J: TRBJ1-2
V: TRBV4-1
D: TRBD1
size: .
DNA: TGCGCCAGCAGCCAAGGGGGGACAGGGGACCACAACTATGGCTACACCTTC
CDR3: CASSQGGTGDHNYGYTF

J: TRBJ2-3
V: TRBV9
D: .
size: .
DNA: TGTGCCAGCAGCGTAGAAATCAGGGGGGCAGATACGCAGTATTTT
CDR3: CASSVEIRGADTQYF

J: TRBJ1-4
V: TRBV6-1
D: .
size: .
DNA: TGTGCCAGCAGTGATTCCCGCCGAACTAATGAAAAACTGTTTTTT
CDR3: CASSDSRRTNEKLFF

J: TRBJ2-3
V: TRBV7-2
D: .
size: .
DNA: TGTGCCAGCACCCGGTCTCCTCCGCAGTATTTT
CDR3: CASTRSPPQYF

J: TRBJ2-2
V: TRBV5-1
D: TRBD2
size: .
DNA: TGCGCCAGCAGCCGGGACTACGGGGCCGGGGAGCTGTTTTTT
CDR3: CASSRDYGAGELFF

J: TRBJ2-7
V: TRBV19
D: .
size: few
DNA: TGTGCCAGTAGTAGGACATTCGCATACGAGCAGTACTTC
CDR3: CASSRTFAYEQYF

J: TRBJ1-4
V: TRBV27
D: TRBD1
size: .
DNA: TGTGCCAGCAGTGTGGACAGGGGGAGTGAAAAACTGTTTTTT
CDR3: CASSVDRGSEKLFF

J: TRBJ2-7
V: TRBV4-1
D: TRBD2
size: .
DNA: TGCGCCAGCAGCCAAGAAAAGACTAGCGGGCCTCACAGTTACTTC
CDR3: CASSQEKTSGPHSYF

J: TRBJ2-3
V: TRBV15
D: .
size: .
DNA: TGTGCCACCAGCAGAGCAGGGACAGATACGCAGTATTTT
CDR3: CATSRAGTDTQYF

J: TRBJ1-2
V: TRBV2
D: .
size: .
DNA: TGTGCCAGCAGTGGAGGCTTAAACTATGGCTACACCTTC
CDR3: CASSGGLNYGYTF

J: TRBJ1-5
V: TRBV27
D: .
size: .
DNA: TGTGCCAGCAGTCTTGGGACCGTCGAACCCCAGCATTTT
CDR3: CASSLGTVEPQHF

J: TRBJ1-6
V: TRBV18
D: TRBD1
size: few
DNA: TGTGCCAGCTCACCGACAGGGATGAATAATTCACCCCTCCACTTT
CDR3: CASSPTGMNNSPLHF

J: TRBJ1-1
V: TRBV5-1
D: .
size: .
DNA: TGCGCCAGCAGCTTGTCCGGGGGCGGCACTGAAGCTTTCTTT
CDR3: CASSLSGGGTEAFF

J: TRBJ1-2
V: TRBV2
D: .
size: .
DNA: TGTGCCAGTCGGGTCGTAGCTAACTATGGCTACACCTTC
CDR3: CASRVVANYGYTF

J: TRBJ1-5
V: TRBV6-5
D: .
size: .
DNA: TGTGCCAGCAGTTACAATGAGGGACAGCCCCAGCATTTT
CDR3: CASSYNEGQPQHF

J: TRBJ2-7
V: TRBV7-9
D: .
size: once
DNA: TGTGCCAGCAGCTCCTGGGCGGGTCCGAGCTCCTACGAGCAGTACTTC
CDR3: CASSSWAGPSSYEQYF

J: TRBJ1-1
V: TRBV27
D: TRBD1
size: few
DNA: TGTGCCAGCAGTCAAAGCCGGGACAGGGGCCGTGAAGCTTTCTTT
CDR3: CASSQSRDRGREAFF

J: TRBJ2-1
V: TRBV5-1
D: .
size: .
DNA: TGCGCCAGCAGCCGCCCCATAGGGGGGGAGAGCTCCTACAATGAGCAGTTCTTC
CDR3: CASSRPIGGESSYNEQFF

J: TRBJ2-7
V: TRBV11-3
D: .
size: once
DNA: TGTGCCAGCAGCGCGCAGGGGAACTACGAGCAGTACTTC
CDR3: CASSAQGNYEQYF

J: TRBJ1-5
V: TRBV28
D: .
size: .
DNA: TGTGCCAGCAGTTTTAATAGCAATCAGCCCCAGCATTTT
CDR3: CASSFNSNQPQHF

J: TRBJ2-7
V: TRBV7-9
D: .
size: .
DNA: TGTGCCAGCAGCTTTACTGGGTCGGTCAACGAGCAGTACTTC
CDR3: CASSFTGSVNEQYF

J: TRBJ1-4
V: TRBV9
D: .
size: few
DNA: TGTGCCAGCAGCCCTCAGGCCGGGCGGCATAATGAAAAACTGTTTTTT
CDR3: CASSPQAGRHNEKLFF

J: TRBJ2-7
V: TRBV5-1
D: TRBD1
size: few
DNA: TGCGCCAGCAGCTTAACCGGGACAGGGGACGAGCAGTACTTC
CDR3: CASSLTGTGDEQYF

J: TRBJ2-7
V: TRBV27
D: TRBD2
size: .
DNA: TGTGCCAGCAGTTTATCGACTAGCGGAAGCTACGAGCAGTACTTC
CDR3: CASSLSTSGSYEQYF

J: TRBJ1-1
V: TRBV6-1
D: .
size: .
DNA: TGTGCCAGCAGTCCCACCCGATCAGGGAACACTGAAGCTTTCTTT
CDR3: CASSPTRSGNTEAFF

J: TRBJ1-5
V: TRBV25-1
D: .
size: .
DNA: TGTGCCAGCAGTCCCCCAGATAGCAATCAGCCCCAGCATTTT
CDR3: CASSPPDSNQPQHF

J: TRBJ1-1
V: TRBV5-1
D: .
size: .
DNA: TGCGCCAGCAGCTTGGCACAGGGCCGCACTGAAGCTTTCTTT
CDR3: CASSLAQGRTEAFF

J: TRBJ1-5
V: TRBV7-9
D: .
size: .
DNA: TGTGCCAGCAGCTTAGCCCGTCAGCCCCAGCATTTT
CDR3: CASSLARQPQHF

J: TRBJ1-2
V: TRBV4-1
D: .
size: .
DNA: TGCGCCAGCAGCCAACCGGGCTCTAACTATGGCTACACCTTC
CDR3: CASSQPGSNYGYTF

J: TRBJ2-7
V: TRBV4-2
D: .
size: .
DNA: TGTGCCAGCAGCCAAGGGCCGTCCGGCGGGACCTCCTACGAGCAGTACTTC
CDR3: CASSQGPSGGTSYEQYF

J: TRBJ1-1
V: TRBV2
D: TRBD1
size: few
DNA: TGTGCCAGCAGCCGGGACAGATACGAAGCTTTCTTT
CDR3: CASSRDRYEAFF

J: TRBJ1-3
V: TRBV29-1
D: .
size: .
DNA: TGCAGCGTCTGGGGGGACACGCGGGGGTCTGGAAACACCATATATTTT
CDR3: CSVWGDTRGSGNTIYF

J: TRBJ2-3
V: TRBV5-1
D: TRBD2
size: .
DNA: TGCGCCAGCAAACGTAGCGGGGGGGTGGATACGCAGTATTTT
CDR3: CASKRSGGVDTQYF

J: TRBJ2-2
V: TRBV2
D: .
size: .
DNA: TGTGCCAGCAGCTTTATCAGAGACACCGGGGAGCTGTTTTTT
CDR3: CASSFIRDTGELFF

J: TRBJ1-2
V: TRBV5-1
D: .
size: .
DNA: TGCGCCAGCAGCTCGGTGACAGTCGGCGGTGACTATGGCTACACCTTC
CDR3: CASSSVTVGGDYGYTF

J: TRBJ1-6
V: TRBV6-6
D: .
size: .
DNA: TGTGCCAGCAGTTACGCCCTCTCCTATAATTCACCCCTCCACTTT
CDR3: CASSYALSYNSPLHF

J: TRBJ2-6
V: TRBV27
D: .
size: .
DNA: TGTGCCAGCAGCTTAGGACCGTCCTCTGGGGCCAACGTCCTGACTTTC
CDR3: CASSLGPSSGANVLTF

J: TRBJ1-4
V: TRBV12-5
D: TRBD1
size: .
DNA: TGTGCTAGTGGCCATGACAGGGCTATTGAAAAACTGTTTTTT
CDR3: CASGHDRAIEKLFF

J: TRBJ1-1
V: TRBV5-1
D: .
size: .
DNA: TGCGCCAGCAGCTCAGAGGTCACTGAAGCTTTCTTT
CDR3: CASSSEVTEAFF

J: TRBJ2-7
V: TRBV14
D: .
size: .
DNA: TGTGCCAGCAGCCGGGGACTGGGGCAGGGCGGTGGTGAGCAGTACTTC
CDR3: CASSRGLGQGGGEQYF

J: TRBJ1-1
V: TRBV6-5
D: TRBD1
size: .
DNA: TGTGCCAGCATCAAACTCAGGGGGCGCGAGGCTTTCTTT
CDR3: CASIKLRGREAFF

J: TRBJ1-5
V: TRBV7-2
D: .
size: .
DNA: TGTGCCAGCAGCTTACAGAGCAATCAGCCCCAGCATTTT
CDR3: CASSLQSNQPQHF

J: TRBJ2-2
V: TRBV27
D: TRBD2
size: .
DNA: TGTGCCAGCAGTCACTTAAGCGGGGGGGCGGACGGGGAGCTGTTTTTT
CDR3: CASSHLSGGADGELFF

J: TRBJ1-2
V: TRBV27
D: .
size: .
DNA: TGTGCCAGCAGTTTAGAGAGGAAGGTGGGAAACTATGGCTACACCTTC
CDR3: CASSLERKVGNYGYTF

J: TRBJ2-2
V: TRBV6-1
D: .
size: .
DNA: TGTGCCAGCAGTACTCCGGGGGAGCTGTTTTTT
CDR3: CASSTPGELFF

J: TRBJ2-7
V: TRBV4-1
D: TRBD1
size: .
DNA: TGCGCCAGCAGCCAAGAGGGGACAGGGGCCGAGCAGTACTTC
CDR3: CASSQEGTGAEQYF

J: TRBJ2-7
V: TRBV11-2
D: TRBD2
size: once
DNA: TGTGCCAGCAGCCTTACTGGCGGGAGCCCAAACTCCTACGAGCAGTACTTC
CDR3: CASSLTGGSPNSYEQYF

J: TRBJ2-1
V: TRBV30
D: TRBD2
size: .
DNA: TGTGCCTGGAGTGTGGGGACTAGCGGGAACAATGAGCAGTTCTTC
CDR3: CAWSVGTSGNNEQFF

J: TRBJ2-5
V: TRBV11-1
D: TRBD2
size: .
DNA: TGTGCCAGCACCGATGGGGGAGGGACGGAGACCCAGTACTTC
CDR3: CASTDGGGTETQYF

J: TRBJ1-2
V: TRBV9
D: .
size: .
DNA: TGTGCCAGCAGCCTCGGGACGGATAACTATGGCTACACCTTC
CDR3: CASSLGTDNYGYTF

J: TRBJ2-7
V: TRBV6-1
D: .
size: few
DNA: TGTGCCAGCAAAGACAGCCTCGCCTCCTACGAGCAGTACTTC
CDR3: CASKDSLASYEQYF

J: TRBJ1-6
V: TRBV27
D: TRBD1
size: .
DNA: TGTGCCAGCAGGCCCTACAGGGGCCCCTATAATTCACCCCTCCACTTT
CDR3: CASRPYRGPYNSPLHF

J: TRBJ1-4
V: TRBV5-1
D: TRBD1
size: .
DNA: TGCGCCAGCAGCCTCGTGGGCAGGGGGCTTCTTTATAATGAAAAACTGTTTTTT
CDR3: CASSLVGRGLLYNEKLFF

J: TRBJ1-1
V: TRBV5-1
D: TRBD1
size: .
DNA: TGCGCCAGCAGCTCCCAGACAGGGTCAGGGACTGAAGCTTTCTTT
CDR3: CASSSQTGSGTEAFF